Sequencing of this TCR beta chain was carried out in a study of vaccination effects on CD4 cells after COVID-19. Study-wide results and caveats: In healthy vaccinees, only 1 of 255 vaccine-induced clones cross-reacted with common cold coronaviruses.

Assay: immunoSEQ multiplex PCR; the TCRdb copy retains only in-frame clones and omits some. The repertoire consists of 35,000 to 45,000 clones, with around 80% occurring once and the leading ten covering under 2%. Using viral peptide pools, the ViraFEST assay grew out antigen-specific CD4+ T cells prior to sequencing. Following 10 days of culture, CD4+ T cells were isolated. Everyone in the study got two shots of either the BNT162b2 or mRNA-1273 vaccine. Vaccine recipients lacked prior SARS-CoV-2 infection and had negative nucleocapsid antibodies. Under 2.5 million PBMC were placed in each well, which was supplemented with 10 IU/ml IL-2 and roughly 9 ug/ml peptides. In regard to this clone: Its antigen is currently unknown.

The receptor was isolated from a human donor who received a COVID-19 vaccine. Some clones in this sample may be carry-over from other donors' samples. The specimen comprised CD4+ T cells from PBMCs cultured with HCoV-NL63 spike peptides, sampled after COVID-19 vaccination.

The CDR3 nucleotides read TGTGCCAGCAGCTTACACCTGGGACGGATCGGAAACACCATATATTTT. Its protein is CASSLHLGRIGNTIYF. The chain links TRBV5-6 to TRBJ1-3, with D possibly TRBD1 on 5 matching bases. Trimming left V 2 bases short and J 4 bases short, with 16 bases between. The CDR3 runs 16 residues. Per the germline V gene, CDR1 is SGHDT and CDR2 is YYEEEE.